Following are 30 T cell receptor beta chains from one sample sequenced in a study of T cell clones after liver transplantation. TCRdb's table, derived via immunoSEQ multiplex PCR, lists solely in-frame clones and lacks some. The sample lists roughly 120,000 clones; 90% were seen once. Sequencing was performed on CD4+ T cells from blood, taken 12 months after liver transplant. The receptors shown here come from a human patient who received a liver transplant. The T cells may come from the graft donor.

This clone was seen once. The chain joins TRBV5-1 to TRBJ2-3; possible D gene TRBD2, 6 bases. Trimming removed 3 bases at V and 2 bases at J, with 10 bases between. Per the germline V gene, CDR1 is SGHRS and CDR2 is YFSETQ. CDR3 length: 14 amino acids. CDR3 sequence: CASSSGTPTDTQYF. The DNA of the CDR3 is TGCGCCAGCAGCTCCGGGACTCCCACAGATACGCAGTATTTT.

The gene calls are TRBV10-3 and TRBJ2-1; 12 bases line up with TRBD2. V lost 5 bases and J lost 3; bases outside the gene matches: 11. CDR3 length equals 18 residues. Germline-derived CDR1 and CDR2 are ENHRY and SYGVKD. In DNA, the CDR3 is TGTGCCATCAGTAAGACTAGCGGGAGTGCATCCTACTACAATGAGCAGTTCTTC. As protein: CAISKTSGSASYYNEQFF.

The rearrangement joins TRBV28 to TRBJ1-4; TRBD1 matches 8 bases. After removal of 6 bases from V and 2 bases from J, the junction contained 2 bases not matched to a gene. Germline assignment: CDR1 MDHEN and CDR2 SYDVKM. This CDR3 contains 14 residues. In nucleotides, the CDR3 is TGTGCCAGCAGGCAGGGGGCTACTAATGAAAAACTGTTTTTT. It is translated as CASRQGATNEKLFF. Together with reference TRBV28 and TRBJ1-4, the CDR3 gives the full variable domain: DVKVTQSSRYLVKRTGEKVFLECVQDMDHENMFWYRQDPGLGLRLIYFSYDVKMKEKGDIPEGYSVSREKKERFSLILESASTNQTSMYLCASRQGATNEKLFFGSGTQLSVL.

This clone was detected once. The V call is TRBV7-9, the J call TRBJ2-3; possibly TRBD2 for D (5 bases). This CDR3 is 13 amino acids long. Germline loops: CDR1 SEHNR, CDR2 FQNEAQ (reference sequence). V was pared by 3 bases and J by 6 bases, with 10 bases between. In DNA form, the CDR3 reads TGTGCCAGCAGCTTGGCGGGCGCGGATACGCAGTATTTT. Amino acid sequence: CASSLAGADTQYF. The complete variable domain, with remaining parts taken from reference TRBV7-9 and TRBJ2-3, reads DTGVSQNPRHKITKRGQNVTFRCDPISEHNRLYWYRQTLGQGPEFLTYFQNEAQLEKSRLLSDRFSAERPKGSFSTLEIQRTEQGDSAMYLCASSLAGADTQYFGPGTRLTVL.

The V call is TRBV19, the J call TRBJ1-1; a weak D match, TRBD1 (5 bases). CDR3 length: 11 amino acids. CDR1 is LNHDA, CDR2 SQIVND, per germline (reference sequence). With 6 bases removed from V and 11 bases from J, the gap between germline ends came to 13 bases. CDR3 protein: CASSLWGMAFF. As DNA, the CDR3 is TGTGCCAGTAGCCTCTGGGGGATGGCTTTCTTT.

V usage is TRBV9 and J usage is TRBJ1-1; D is unresolved. CDR3 length: 14 residues. Trimming pared 1 base from V and 2 bases from J, leaving 9 bases between. CDR1 and CDR2 from the germline V gene are SGDLS and YYNGEE. CDR3 DNA: TGTGCCAGCAGCGTATTGTCGGAAAACACTGAAGCTTTCTTT. Translation: CASSVLSENTEAFF. The complete variable domain, with remaining parts taken from reference TRBV9 and TRBJ1-1, reads DSGVTQTPKHLITATGQRVTLRCSPRSGDLSVYWYQQSLDQGLQFLIQYYNGEERAKGNILERFSAQQFPDLHSELNLSSLELGDSALYFCASSVLSENTEAFFGQGTRLTVV.

On this clone: The same CDR3 also results from other DNA sequences found in this sample. The chain uses TRBV5-6 and TRBJ2-3; D ambiguous. This CDR3 comprises 12 residues. Germline-derived CDR1 and CDR2 are SGHDT and YYEEEE. Trimming took off 1 base at V and 3 bases at J, with 3 bases between the two ends. CDR3 nucleotides: TGTGCCAGCAGCTTGAGAACAGATACGCAGTATTTT. Its protein is CASSLRTDTQYF.

This clone appeared a single time. This rearrangement joins TRBV29-1 to TRBJ2-2; 7 nucleotides line up with TRBD1. Losses at the gene ends were 5 bases for V and 8 bases for J; bases not matched to a gene: 8. CDR3 length equals 13 residues. Germline V gene sequence: CDR1 SQVTM, CDR2 ANQGSEA. The CDR3 loop is CSVLPTGWGELFF. CDR3 DNA sequence: TGCAGCGTTCTCCCGACAGGGTGGGGGGAGCTGTTTTTT.

The chain employs TRBV20-1 and TRBJ2-5; D is unclear. CDR1 is DFQATT, CDR2 SNEGSKA, per germline (reference sequence). CDR3 size: 11 residues. With 5 bases removed from V and 5 bases from J, the gap between germline ends came to 9 bases. CDR3 in DNA: TGCAGTGCTTACGACGGGGAGACCCAGTACTTC. It codes for CSAYDGETQYF.

V and J are TRBV19 and TRBJ2-5; 8 nucleotides match TRBD2. Germline V gene lookup returns CDR1 LNHDA and CDR2 SQIVND (reference sequence). Trimming at V came to 6 bases and at J to 7 bases, leaving 7 bases not matched to a gene. CDR3 length: 13 amino acids. CDR3 sequence: CASRESLAGTQYF. In DNA, the CDR3 is TGTGCCAGTAGAGAAAGCCTAGCGGGGACCCAGTACTTC.

In its sample, this clone was seen once. This chain connects TRBV11-3 to TRBJ2-1, with a weak D call TRBD2 (5 bases). CDR1 SGHNT and CDR2 YENEEA come from the germline V gene. The V and J ends lost 5 bases and 2 bases respectively, with 16 bases between them. This CDR3 region has 16 residues. CDR3 DNA sequence: TGTGCCAGCAGCGCTATCGAGGAGGCCACCTACAATGAGCAGTTCTTC. The encoded protein is CASSAIEEATYNEQFF.

The V call is TRBV5-1, the J call TRBJ2-1, with D uncertain. The CDR3 is made up of 12 amino acids. Trimming took off 4 bases at V and 6 bases at J, with 8 bases between the two ends. The germline CDR1 and CDR2 sequences are SGHRS and YFSETQ. CDR3 sequence (DNA): TGCGCCAGCAGCATCTACGGCAATGAGCAGTTCTTC. Translating gives CASSIYGNEQFF.

V is TRBV5-8 and J is TRBJ2-2; 9 positions match TRBD2. This CDR3 is built from 16 residues. The germline V gene has CDR1 SGHTS and CDR2 YDEGEE. V shed 6 bases, J shed 6 bases, and the junction held 12 bases outside the gene matches. CDR3 DNA sequence: TGTGCCAGCACCCCAAGTTGGACTAGCGAATCCGGGGAGCTGTTTTTT. The encoded protein is CASTPSWTSESGELFF. Full variable domain (remainder filled in from reference TRBV5-8 and TRBJ2-2): EAGVTQSPTHLIKTRGQQATLRCSPISGHTSVYWYQQALGLGLQFLLWYDEGEERNRGNFPPRFSGRQFPNYSSELNVNALELEDSALYLCASTPSWTSESGELFFGEGSRLTVL.

This chain joins TRBV6-5 and TRBJ2-1, with a possible D match to TRBD2 (6 bases). CDR1 is MNHEY and CDR2 is SVGAGI in the germline V gene. Trimming removed 6 bases at V and 0 bases at J, with 9 bases between. The CDR3 runs 14 residues. Here the CDR3 reads CASRGGFSYNEQFF. DNA of the CDR3: TGTGCCAGCAGGGGAGGCTTCTCCTACAATGAGCAGTTCTTC.

This chain joins TRBV9 and TRBJ2-5; D is undetermined. This CDR3 has 14 residues. The V end lost 0 bases, the J end lost 2 bases, and 8 bases lay between the germline ends. CDR1 and CDR2 (germline): SGDLS, YYNGEE. The CDR3 loop reads CASSVDRLQETQYF. CDR3 sequence (DNA): TGTGCCAGCAGCGTAGACCGCCTTCAAGAGACCCAGTACTTC.

This clone was seen a single time. The chain is built from TRBV7-9 and TRBJ1-1; maybe TRBD1 (5 bases). From germline, CDR1 is SEHNR and CDR2 FQNEAQ (reference sequence). The CDR3 consists of 14 residues. V lost 1 base and J lost 6, with 12 bases in between. In nucleotides, the CDR3 is TGTGCCAGCAGCTTAGGTCAGGGAGTCTCTGAAGCTTTCTTT. It yields the protein CASSLGQGVSEAFF.

The chain employs TRBV19 and TRBJ2-7; D remains unclear. The CDR3 runs to 13 residues. Germline V CDR1 and CDR2: LNHDA, SQIVND (reference sequence). V was pared by 5 bases and J by 0 bases, with 8 bases between. CDR3 region: CASSRQASYEQYF. The CDR3 bases are TGTGCCAGTAGTCGTCAGGCCTCCTACGAGCAGTACTTC.

The chain couples TRBV18 to TRBJ2-7, with D possibly TRBD2 on 6 matching bases. The CDR3 is 15 residues long. CDR1 and CDR2 from the germline V gene are KGHSH and LQKENI. V lost 2 bases and J lost 0, with 11 bases in between. CDR3 region: CASSPESGPSYEQYF. For the CDR3, the DNA is TGTGCCAGCTCACCAGAAAGCGGGCCCTCCTACGAGCAGTACTTC.

The chain uses TRBV18 and TRBJ2-2; no firm D call. Germline V CDR1 and CDR2: KGHSH, LQKENI. The CDR3 is 14 amino acids. V was clipped by 0 bases and J by 1 base, with 3 bases between them. The CDR3 spells CASSPPENTGELFF. DNA of the CDR3: TGTGCCAGCTCACCACCTGAGAACACCGGGGAGCTGTTTTTT.

The chain has TRBV25-1 and TRBJ1-1; D gene uncertain. The CDR3 contains 13 residues. Between the trimmed V and J ends, which lost 7 bases and 1 base, there was a span of 10 bases. Germline-derived CDR1 and CDR2 are MGHDK and SYGVNS. The CDR3 is CASNQPGNTEAFF. CDR3 in DNA: TGTGCCAGCAATCAACCAGGGAACACTGAAGCTTTCTTT.

This clone was seen just once. V is TRBV28 and J is TRBJ2-5; TRBD1 aligns across 7 bases. Germline values: CDR1 MDHEN, CDR2 SYDVKM. The CDR3 contains 14 residues. The trim removed 4 bases at V and 2 bases at J, leaving 4 bases unmatched. This CDR3 is CASSSWDSQETQYF. The CDR3 bases are TGTGCCAGCAGTTCATGGGACAGTCAAGAGACCCAGTACTTC.

In regard to this clone: This CDR3 is also generated by other DNA sequences in the sample. The chain carries TRBV6-1 and TRBJ1-4; 7 bases fit TRBD1. The germline V gene encodes CDR1 MNHNS and CDR2 SASEGT. This CDR3 has 13 residues. Trimming at V came to 6 bases and at J to 2 bases, leaving 0 bases not matched to a gene. The CDR3 reads CASRQGTNEKLFF. The CDR3 bases are TGTGCCAGCAGACAGGGGACTAATGAAAAACTGTTTTTT.

The CDR3 is CASSEYRNQPQHF. In nucleotides, the CDR3 is TGTGCCAGCAGTGAATACAGAAATCAGCCCCAGCATTTT. This rearrangement joins TRBV2 to TRBJ1-5; the D is unclear. This CDR3 is 13 amino acids long. CDR1 and CDR2 (germline): SNHLY, FYNNEI. Trimming took off 2 bases at V and 4 bases at J, with 6 bases between the two ends. Combining the CDR3 with reference TRBV2 and TRBJ1-5 gives the whole variable domain EPEVTQTPSHQVTQMGQEVILRCVPISNHLYFYWYRQILGQKVEFLVSFYNNEISEKSEIFDDQFSVERPDGSNFTLKIRSTKLEDSAMYFCASSEYRNQPQHFGDGTRLSIL.

The chain uses TRBV5-4 and TRBJ2-3; D unclear. The length of the CDR3 is 14 residues. Trimming took 4 bases from V and 0 from J, leaving 9 bases between them. Germline CDR1 and CDR2: SGHNT and YYREEE (reference sequence). This CDR3 is CASSPATSTDTQYF. CDR3 nucleotides: TGTGCCAGCAGCCCAGCCACGAGCACAGATACGCAGTATTTT.

The V and J genes are TRBV7-2 and TRBJ2-7; D ambiguous. Germline CDR1 is SGHTA and CDR2 is FQGNSA. Trimming shortened V by 5 bases and J by 2 bases, and 10 bases separated the two germline ends. The CDR3 covers 13 residues. In DNA, the CDR3 is TGTGCCAGCAGCCCGTACATGGCCTACGAGCAGTACTTC. Residues: CASSPYMAYEQYF.

The chain links TRBV19 to TRBJ2-5; D is unclear. The V and J ends lost 6 bases and 4 bases respectively, with 9 bases between them. Germline lookup yields CDR1 LNHDA and CDR2 SQIVND (reference sequence). The CDR3 totals 12 residues. The chain's CDR3 is CASRTEGETQYF. The CDR3 DNA is TGTGCCAGTAGAACCGAAGGAGAGACCCAGTACTTC.

Of note for this clone: This same CDR3 is encoded by further DNA sequences in the sample. This chain uses TRBV18 with TRBJ2-5, with D uncertain. This CDR3 is built from 11 residues. V lost 4 bases and J lost 5, with 5 bases in between. Per germline, CDR1 KGHSH and CDR2 LQKENI. CDR3 coding DNA: TGTGCCAGCTCACGTGAGGAGACCCAGTACTTC. This translates into CASSREETQYF.

As concerns this clone: The same CDR3 arises from other DNA sequences in this sample as well. The chain has TRBV7-8 and TRBJ2-7; 8 nucleotides agree with TRBD2. The CDR3 runs 14 residues. V gave up 4 bases and J gave up 3 bases; unmatched junction bases: 5. The germline V gene encodes CDR1 SGHVS and CDR2 FQNEAQ. The CDR3 here is CASSSRAGVYEQYF. As DNA, the CDR3 is TGTGCCAGCAGCTCGAGAGCGGGAGTCTACGAGCAGTACTTC.

The rearrangement joins TRBV5-1 to TRBJ2-7; 8 positions agree with TRBD1. Germline V gives CDR1 SGHRS, CDR2 YFSETQ. The CDR3 contains 16 residues. V trimming: 0 bases; J trimming: 4 bases; junction bases outside the gene matches: 9. The DNA of the CDR3 is TGCGCCAGCAGCTTGGGCCGGTCAGGGGGCGCGTACGAGCAGTACTTC. It translates to CASSLGRSGGAYEQYF.

V and J are TRBV9 and TRBJ1-5, with TRBD1 identical over 7 bases. The CDR3 has 16 residues. Germline V lookup: CDR1 SGDLS, CDR2 YYNGEE. V shed 3 bases and J 4 bases; nucleotides not matched to a gene: 10. The CDR3 loop is CASSAGPDRLNQPQHF. DNA of the CDR3: TGTGCCAGCAGCGCAGGGCCGGACAGGTTAAATCAGCCCCAGCATTTT.